These 10 T cell receptor beta chains were sequenced from one sample in a study of T cell responses to AZD1222 COVID-19 vaccine. TCRdb's copy holds only in-frame clones and misses some; the assay was immunoSEQ multiplex PCR. The repertoire holds some 56,000 clones, with approximately 83% as singletons. The sample in question was peripheral blood, obtained on day 0 of AZD1222 vaccination. These TCRs come from an adult in good health.

This chain links TRBV28 with TRBJ2-1, with TRBD2 identical over 10 bases. The CDR3 runs 15 residues. From germline, CDR1 is MDHEN and CDR2 SYDVKM. With V trimmed by 6 bases and J by 8 bases, 10 bases remained unmatched. The CDR3 nucleotides are TGTGCCAGCAGCTTCACTAGCGGGGTTTCTCATGAGCAGTTCTTC. This codes for CASSFTSGVSHEQFF.

The rearrangement uses TRBV30 and TRBJ1-2; no reliable D call. In germline, CDR1 is GTSNPN, CDR2 SVGIG (reference sequence). This CDR3 comprises 16 residues. Trimming took off 0 bases at V and 8 bases at J, with 22 bases between the two ends. This chain's CDR3 is CAWSVFAEMWARGYTF. In DNA, the CDR3 is TGTGCCTGGAGTGTATTCGCGGAAATGTGGGCGCGAGGCTACACCTTC.

This clone was observed once. This sequence joins TRBV28 and TRBJ2-3, with D possibly matching TRBD2 (5 bases). This CDR3 has 13 residues. V was clipped by 6 bases and J by 2 bases, with 9 bases between them. Germline values: CDR1 MDHEN, CDR2 SYDVKM. The CDR3 is CASRETTTDTQYF. CDR3 nucleotides: TGTGCCAGCAGGGAGACTACCACAGATACGCAGTATTTT.

J is TRBJ2-2 and V is TRBV29-1; either TRBD1 or TRBD2 may supply D (5 bases each). Trimming removed 7 bases from V and 6 bases from J, with 15 bases in between. The length of the CDR3 is 13 residues. CDR1 and CDR2 (germline): SQVTM, ANQGSEA. CDR3 bases: TGCAGCGCGGGGCAGGGCCAGGCCGGGGAGCTGTTTTTT. It yields the protein CSAGQGQAGELFF.

The chain uses TRBV6-5 and TRBJ2-5; TRBD2 aligns across 8 bases. Looked up from germline, CDR1 is MNHEY and CDR2 is SVGAGI. The J segment lost 2 bases and the V segment lost 6 bases, leaving 5 bases of the junction unmatched. The CDR3 is 14 residues long. The CDR3 sequence: CASSLGGVQETQYF. The CDR3 DNA reads as TGTGCCAGCAGCCTCGGGGGGGTGCAAGAGACCCAGTACTTC.

This chain connects TRBV5-1 to TRBJ2-7; the D gene could be TRBD1 or TRBD2 (5 bases each). The CDR3 is made up of 16 amino acids. The V gene lost 4 bases and the J gene lost 6 bases, with 23 bases spanning the gap. Germline CDR1 is SGHRS and CDR2 is YFSETQ. CDR3 sequence reads: CASSTRDLKGSPEQYF. The CDR3 coding sequence is TGCGCCAGCAGCACTCGGGACCTAAAGGGGAGTCCCGAGCAGTACTTC. The variable domain in full, with the rest retrieved from reference TRBV5-1 and TRBJ2-7, is KAGVTQTPRYLIKTRGQQVTLSCSPISGHRSVSWYQQTPGQGLQFLFEYFSETQRNKGNFPGRFSGRQFSNSRSEMNVSTLELGDSALYLCASSTRDLKGSPEQYFGPGTRLTVT.

The CDR3 protein is CASSTSGGFTDTQYF. CDR3 in DNA: TGTGCCAGCAGCACAAGCGGGGGGTTCACAGATACGCAGTATTTT. The V and J genes are TRBV9 and TRBJ2-3; 9 nucleotides line up with TRBD2. V shed 4 bases and J 2 bases; nucleotides not matched to a gene: 5. Germline assignment: CDR1 SGDLS and CDR2 YYNGEE. This CDR3 region has 15 residues.

V and J are TRBV27 and TRBJ2-7, with a tentative D call TRBD2 (5 bases). Deletions cut 5 bases from V and 3 bases from J, with 14 bases between. This CDR3 spans 14 amino acids. Per germline, CDR1 MNHEY and CDR2 SMNVEV (reference sequence). The CDR3 sequence: CASSHGLPGYEQYF. CDR3 coding DNA: TGTGCCAGCAGTCATGGACTGCCCGGCTACGAGCAGTACTTC.

This clone was seen more than once but under ten times. The chain employs TRBV7-2 and TRBJ1-4; 8 bases line up with TRBD1. V lost 4 bases to trimming and J lost 5 bases; unmatched junction nucleotides: 9. Germline V gives CDR1 SGHTA, CDR2 FQGNSA. The CDR3 spans 16 residues. The CDR3 spells CASSSRTGRGNEKLFF. CDR3 nucleotide sequence: TGTGCCAGCAGCTCGAGGACAGGGAGGGGAAATGAAAAACTGTTTTTT. The variable domain in full, with the rest retrieved from reference TRBV7-2 and TRBJ1-4, is GAGVSQSPSNKVTEKGKDVELRCDPISGHTALYWYRQSLGQGLEFLIYFQGNSAPDKSGLPSDRFSAERTGGSVSTLTIQRTQQEDSAVYLCASSSRTGRGNEKLFFGSGTQLSVL.

J is TRBJ2-2 and V is TRBV3-1 (or the pseudogene TRBV3-2), with D perhaps matching TRBD2 (5 bases). The CDR3 consists of 15 residues. Trimming cost V 0 bases and J 5 bases, with 10 bases left between them. CDR1 and CDR2 from the germline V gene are LGHDT and YNNKEL (reference sequence). This CDR3 reads CASSQDHSGTGELFF. DNA of the CDR3: TGTGCCAGCAGCCAAGATCATTCGGGAACCGGGGAGCTGTTTTTT.